Listed below are T cell receptor beta chains from one sample, sequenced in a study of Graves' ophthalmopathy and Graves' hyperthyroidism. TCRdb reanalysed the multiplex PCR reads using MiXCR and keeps one entry per CDR3 protein. The sample includes 150,000 to 200,000 distinct CDR3 sequences, just under 40% of them seen just once. Sequencing was performed on peripheral blood. These receptor sequences come from a man younger than 40 with Graves' ophthalmopathy. Both conserved end residues are part of each CDR3. A D gene is named only where the DNA matches it firmly. Clone size is not always given. Where it is, it says once, few, many or a class for expanded clones.

clone_size j_call v_call d_call cdr3_aa cdr3_nt
. TRBJ2-7 TRBV11-1 . CASSVQGPYEQYF TGTGCCAGCAGCGTACAGGGACCCTACGAGCAGTACTTC
once TRBJ2-7 TRBV7-3 . CASYEQYF TGTGCCAGCTACGAGCAGTACTTC
many TRBJ2-5 TRBV7-8 . CASSSKRWGQKRDQETQYF TGTGCCAGCAGCTCCAAGCGATGGGGGCAGAAAAGAGACCAAGAGACCCAGTACTTC
. TRBJ2-7 TRBV6-2/TRBV6-3 . CASTTNKGWMSYEQYF TGTGCCAGCACCACTAACAAAGGGTGGATGTCCTACGAGCAGTACTTC
. TRBJ2-2 TRBV7-2 TRBD2 CASSAAGGHTGELFF TGTGCCAGCAGCGCCGCGGGGGGGCACACCGGGGAGCTGTTTTTT
. TRBJ2-5 TRBV7-2 . CASSFMAGQETQYF TGTGCCAGCAGCTTCATGGCAGGGCAGGAGACCCAGTACTTC
many TRBJ2-4 TRBV28 TRBD1 CASSRDRGSSKNIQYF TGTGCCAGCAGCCGAGACAGGGGGTCGTCCAAAAACATTCAGTACTTC
many TRBJ2-5 TRBV6-1 TRBD1 CASRGQQETQYF TGTGCCAGCAGGGGACAGCAAGAGACCCAGTACTTC
. TRBJ2-7 TRBV30 . CAWSGSGSYEQYF TGTGCCTGGAGTGGGTCGGGATCCTACGAGCAGTACTTC
. TRBJ1-5 TRBV6-1 TRBD1 CASSTGTGANQPQHF TGTGCCAGCAGTACAGGGACAGGGGCAAATCAGCCCCAGCATTTT
many TRBJ2-5 TRBV11-1 . CASSPRGRQETQYF TGTGCCAGCAGCCCTAGAGGTCGGCAAGAGACCCAGTACTTC
many TRBJ1-6 TRBV11-2 . CASSLLGSNSPLHF TGTGCCAGCAGCTTACTGGGGTCCAATTCACCCCTCCACTTT
. TRBJ2-5 TRBV10-1 . CASSDRPGGPEETQYF TGCGCCAGCAGCGATAGACCTGGGGGGCCGGAAGAGACCCAGTACTTC
many TRBJ1-3 TRBV28 . CASYRTGNTIYF TGTGCCAGTTACAGGACGGGCAACACCATATATTTT
many TRBJ1-5 TRBV7-2 . CASSLRYSNQPQHF TGTGCCAGCAGCTTAAGGTACAGCAATCAGCCCCAGCATTTT
. TRBJ1-2 TRBV28 . CASSDYPGLLYGYTF TGTGCCAGCAGCGACTATCCGGGACTCCTTTATGGCTACACCTTC
many TRBJ1-1 TRBV13 . CASSDGMRAFF TGTGCCAGCAGCGACGGGATGAGGGCTTTCTTT
once TRBJ2-7 TRBV28 TRBD2 CASSFSGGAYEQYF TGTGCCAGCAGTTTCTCGGGAGGCGCCTACGAGCAGTACTTC
many TRBJ1-1 TRBV25-1 . CASRATRNTEAFF TGTGCCAGCAGGGCAACACGGAACACTGAAGCTTTCTTT
. TRBJ2-7 TRBV7-3 TRBD1 CASSPGTVKSDEQYF TGTGCCAGCAGCCCCGGGACAGTTAAAAGCGACGAGCAGTACTTC